This is a list of T cell receptor beta chains from one sample in a study of blood T cell repertoires in COVID-19. Profiling relied on immunoSEQ multiplex PCR, and the TCRdb table lists in-frame clones only, not all of them. The table records about 220,000 clones, 84% of them present only once. The sequenced sample was peripheral blood. The receptors shown here come from a man in his forties or fifties with active or convalescent COVID-19. Each CDR3 is given with its conserved first and last residue. A D gene is named only where the DNA matches it firmly. Clone size is stated in some rows and not others, as once, few, many or a class when expanded.

v_call	j_call	clone_size	d_call	cdr3_aa	cdr3_nt
TRBV7-2	TRBJ2-2	-	TRBD2	CASSRLAGVNTGELFF	TGTGCCAGCAGCAGACTAGCGGGTGTAAACACCGGGGAGCTGTTTTTT
TRBV21-1	TRBJ1-5	-	-	CASTEKIVRNQPQHF	TGTGCCAGCACCGAGAAGATTGTCAGGAATCAGCCCCAGCATTTT
TRBV13	TRBJ2-2	-	-	CASSLWGGPTKNTGELFF	TGTGCCAGCAGCTTATGGGGGGGCCCCACAAAGAACACCGGGGAGCTGTTTTTT
TRBV11-2	TRBJ2-1	-	-	CASSSPGTNNEQFF	TGTGCCAGCAGCTCCCCCGGGACAAACAATGAGCAGTTCTTC
TRBV4-3	TRBJ2-1	-	-	CASSQDLGQGDYNEQFF	TGCGCCAGCAGCCAAGATCTAGGACAAGGTGACTACAATGAGCAGTTCTTC
TRBV7-2	TRBJ2-1	-	-	CASTLVRGGNEQFF	TGTGCCAGCACCTTGGTCCGCGGTGGCAATGAGCAGTTCTTC
TRBV28	TRBJ2-1	few	-	CATNLLSRYNEQFF	TGTGCCACCAACCTCCTCTCCAGATACAATGAGCAGTTCTTC
TRBV28	TRBJ2-5	-	TRBD1	CASSSQGSTMETQYF	TGTGCCAGCAGTTCACAGGGGTCGACGATGGAGACCCAGTACTTC
TRBV15	TRBJ1-5	-	-	CATSRVPGNQPQHF	TGTGCCACCAGCAGAGTCCCAGGGAATCAGCCCCAGCATTTT
TRBV6-5	TRBJ1-1	-	-	CASSYGGTEGTEAFF	TGTGCCAGCAGTTACGGTGGCACCGAGGGCACTGAAGCTTTCTTT
TRBV5-1	TRBJ2-5	-	-	CASSLLGPGETQYF	TGCGCCAGCAGCTTACTAGGCCCAGGAGAGACCCAGTACTTC
TRBV9	TRBJ1-2	-	-	CASSVEPGSNYGYTF	TGTGCCAGCAGCGTAGAACCGGGGTCTAACTATGGCTACACCTTC
TRBV10-3	TRBJ1-1	-	-	CAISDRDMNTEAFF	TGTGCCATCAGTGACAGGGACATGAACACTGAAGCTTTCTTT